The next 3 T cell receptor beta chains were all read from a single sample in a study of molecular identifiers for immune sequencing clone quantification. One entry per CDR3 protein, called by TCRdb with MiXCR from the PCR reads. The profile shows about 10,000 distinct CDR3 sequences, about 21% of them singletons. Material for sequencing was naive CD8+ T cells from blood, with Jurkat cell RNA spiked in. As to subset: FACS-sorted CD8+CD4-CCR7+CD45RA+ naive T cells. These TCRs come from a human donor in good health. Some libraries in this study had Jurkat cell RNA spiked in.

This clonotype is medium-sized within its sample. The chain joins TRBV6-2 or TRBV6-3 to TRBJ2-3, with 12 bases lining up with TRBD2. Unmatched junction bases numbered 3, after V lost 2 bases and J lost 6 bases. This CDR3 has 15 amino acids. Germline-derived CDR1 and CDR2 are MNHEY and SVGEGT. The CDR3, as DNA: TGTGCCAGCAGTTACCTAGCGGGAGGGGCGGATACGCAGTATTTT. This gives the protein CASSYLAGGADTQYF.

Of note for this clonotype: Being one base from a much bigger clone, this may be a read error. Here the CDR3 DNA reads TGTGCCAGCGGCCCCTCGACAGGGGGCTACGAGCAGTACTTC. As protein: CASGPSTGGYEQYF. The chain recombines TRBV5-4 with TRBJ2-7, with 9 bases matching TRBD1. Per the germline V gene, CDR1 is SGHNT and CDR2 is YYREEE (reference sequence). CDR3 length: 14 residues. With 7 bases clipped from V and 3 bases from J, the junction kept 8 bases outside the gene matches.

The V gene is TRBV20-1, the J gene TRBJ2-7; D not resolved. The length of the CDR3 is 15 residues. Germline loops: CDR1 DFQATT, CDR2 SNEGSKA (reference sequence). The V gene lost 0 bases and the J gene lost 0 bases, with 12 bases spanning the gap. The CDR3 region is CSARDWAASSYEQYF. CDR3 sequence (DNA): TGCAGTGCTAGAGATTGGGCGGCGAGCTCCTACGAGCAGTACTTC.